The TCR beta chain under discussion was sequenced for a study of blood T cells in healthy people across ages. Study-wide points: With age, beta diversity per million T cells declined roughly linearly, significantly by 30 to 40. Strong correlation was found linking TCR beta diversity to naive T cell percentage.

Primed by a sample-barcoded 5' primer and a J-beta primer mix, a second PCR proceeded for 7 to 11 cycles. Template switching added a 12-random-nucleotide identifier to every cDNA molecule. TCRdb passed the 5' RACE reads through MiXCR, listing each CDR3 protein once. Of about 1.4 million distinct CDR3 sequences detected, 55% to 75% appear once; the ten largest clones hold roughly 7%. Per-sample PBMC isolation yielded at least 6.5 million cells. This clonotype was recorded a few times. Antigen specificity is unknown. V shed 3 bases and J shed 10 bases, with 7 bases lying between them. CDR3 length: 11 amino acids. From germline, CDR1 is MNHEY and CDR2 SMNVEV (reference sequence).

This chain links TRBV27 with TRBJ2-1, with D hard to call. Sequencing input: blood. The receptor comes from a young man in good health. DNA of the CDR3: TGTGCCAGCAGTTTCATCGGGGAGCAGTTCTTC. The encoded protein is CASSFIGEQFF.